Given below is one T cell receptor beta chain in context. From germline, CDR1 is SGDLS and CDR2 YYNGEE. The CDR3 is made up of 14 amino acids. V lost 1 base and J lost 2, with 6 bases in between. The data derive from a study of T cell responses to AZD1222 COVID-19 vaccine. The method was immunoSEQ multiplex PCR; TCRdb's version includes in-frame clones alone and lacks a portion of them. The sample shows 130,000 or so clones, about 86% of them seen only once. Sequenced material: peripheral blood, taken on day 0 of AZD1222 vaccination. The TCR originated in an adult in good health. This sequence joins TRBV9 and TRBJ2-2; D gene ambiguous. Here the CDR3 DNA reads TGTGCCAGCAGCGTAAGCAGAAACACCGGGGAGCTGTTTTTT. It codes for CASSVSRNTGELFF.